The 9 T cell receptor beta chains reported below all come from one sample, sequenced in a study of somatic mutations in cytotoxic T cells in rheumatoid arthritis. TCRdb keeps only in-frame clones here, not all; method: immunoSEQ multiplex PCR. The table lists several thousand clones, 70% to 85% of them singletons, with 36% in the top ten. The sequenced sample consisted of CD8+ T cells sorted from blood. Every receptor here comes from a woman aged 45-65 years in good health.

The chain carries TRBV4-1 and TRBJ2-7; 8 bases map to TRBD1. This CDR3 is built from 15 residues. With 1 base clipped from V and 3 bases from J, the junction kept 5 bases outside the gene matches. Germline-derived CDR1 and CDR2 are MGHRA and YSYEKL. The CDR3 region is CASSQGAGTGYEQYF. The CDR3 DNA is TGCGCCAGCAGCCAAGGGGCCGGGACAGGCTACGAGCAGTACTTC.

The V call is TRBV7-9, the J call TRBJ1-1; 9 positions match TRBD1. The germline CDR1 and CDR2 sequences are SEHNR and FQNEAQ (reference sequence). Trimming removed 6 bases from V and 4 bases from J; junction bases left unmatched: 3. The CDR3 extends over 13 amino acids. This CDR3 reads CASRSTGGTEAFF. CDR3 DNA sequence: TGTGCCAGCAGGTCGACAGGGGGCACTGAAGCTTTCTTT.

The CDR3, as DNA: TGTGCCAGCAGCACCAGAGGGATGATGGGAAAAGTATATATGGGACAGGGCTACTACGAGCAGTACTTC. Protein: CASSTRGMMGKVYMGQGYYEQYF. The V and J genes are TRBV9 and TRBJ2-7; 9 bases line up with TRBD1. The CDR3 length is 23 residues. V lost 4 bases, J lost 3 bases, and 32 bases stayed unmatched. Germline lookup yields CDR1 SGDLS and CDR2 YYNGEE.

V and J are TRBV5-1 and TRBJ2-7, with TRBD2 as a possible D gene (6 bases). The CDR3 runs 15 residues. Trimming shortened V by 4 bases and J by 3 bases, and 17 bases separated the two germline ends. The V gene's germline CDR1 is SGHRS and CDR2 YFSETQ. Here the CDR3 DNA reads TGCGCCAGCAGCCCCCCGCGGGGAGTCTACTACGAGCAGTACTTC. Amino acids: CASSPPRGVYYEQYF.

Here the CDR3 reads CASSLVMAGSYEQYF. The CDR3, as DNA: TGTGCCAGCAGCTTAGTTATGGCAGGCTCCTACGAGCAGTACTTC. The rearrangement uses TRBV7-9 and TRBJ2-7; D not certain. Germline CDR1 SEHNR, CDR2 FQNEAQ (reference sequence). V shed 1 base and J shed 0 bases, with 10 bases lying between them. The CDR3 has 15 amino acids.

The V call is TRBV7-9, the J call TRBJ1-2; D gene unclear. V lost 5 bases to trimming and J lost 4 bases, with 8 bases between them. Germline V CDR1 and CDR2: SEHNR, FQNEAQ (reference sequence). The CDR3 sequence is 12 residues long. This CDR3 is CASSLDTYGYTF. The CDR3 DNA follows: TGTGCCAGCAGCCTAGACACCTATGGCTACACCTTC.

The V call is TRBV6-5, the J call TRBJ1-1; 7 bases agree with TRBD1. V dropped 5 bases and J dropped 4; count of bases not matched to a gene: 7. The germline gives CDR1 MNHEY, CDR2 SVGAGI. This CDR3 comprises 14 residues. The CDR3 DNA reads as TGTGCCAGCAGTGTAACAGGGGAATCCACTGAAGCTTTCTTT. It codes for CASSVTGESTEAFF.

The chain couples TRBV6-1 to TRBJ1-4; a weak D match, TRBD1 (6 bases). The CDR3 runs 14 residues. Germline V gene data show CDR1 as MNHNS and CDR2 as SASEGT. V was shortened by 11 bases and J by 8 bases, with 21 bases between the two germline ends. This CDR3 reads CAAGQFVDEEKLFF. CDR3 DNA sequence: TGTGCCGCCGGACAGTTCGTCGACGAGGAAAAACTGTTTTTT.

The chain carries TRBV19 and TRBJ1-2, with TRBD1 matching over 8 bases. This CDR3 comprises 15 residues. CDR1 LNHDA and CDR2 SQIVND come from the germline V gene (reference sequence). Trimming cost V 2 bases and J 4 bases; bases outside gene matches: 6. CDR3 loop: CASSIRDRTLYGYTF. Here the CDR3 DNA reads TGTGCCAGTAGTATACGGGACAGGACCCTCTATGGCTACACCTTC.